The next 21 T cell receptor beta chains were all read from a single sample in a study of long-term antiretroviral therapy in people with HIV. A v3.0 immunoSEQ assay was performed at survey level. Sequencing was performed with immunoSEQ multiplex PCR; in TCRdb, only in-frame clones are kept and a portion is missing. The sample yields almost 35,000 clones, approximately 81% seen once. This specimen was unsorted PBMCs, taken roughly 2.8 years before starting antiretroviral therapy. The receptor set was obtained from a woman in her twenties or thirties with HIV.

The chain employs TRBV6-1 and TRBJ1-3; D is ambiguous. Trimming left V 0 bases short and J 1 base short, with 13 bases between. The germline CDR1 and CDR2 sequences are MNHNS and SASEGT. The CDR3 covers 17 residues. CDR3 DNA sequence: TGTGCCAGCAGTGAAGCTACCCAGCTCTATTCTGGAAACACCATATATTTT. It is translated as CASSEATQLYSGNTIYF.

This rearrangement joins TRBV18 to TRBJ2-3; 8 bases align to TRBD2. CDR1 is KGHSH, CDR2 LQKENI, per germline. The CDR3 runs 16 residues. V lost 4 bases, J lost 0 bases, and 6 bases stayed unmatched. CDR3 loop: CASSLKLAASTDTQYF. CDR3 DNA: TGTGCCAGCTCACTTAAACTAGCGGCTAGCACAGATACGCAGTATTTT.

The chain has TRBV19 and TRBJ1-3; the D gene is possibly TRBD1 (5 bases). Between the trimmed V and J ends, which lost 5 bases and 2 bases, there was a span of 13 bases. The CDR3 loop spans 15 amino acids. Germline loops: CDR1 LNHDA, CDR2 SQIVND (reference sequence). CDR3: CASSVPQGTGNTIYF. The CDR3 DNA follows: TGTGCCAGTAGTGTCCCTCAGGGAACTGGAAACACCATATATTTT.

The rearrangement links TRBV4-2 to TRBJ2-3; D is undetermined. There are 14 residues in the CDR3. V gave up 1 base and J gave up 3 bases, with 8 bases separating them. Germline-derived CDR1 and CDR2 are LGHNA and YNFKEQ. The CDR3: CASSQGELTDTQYF. The CDR3 DNA is TGTGCCAGCAGCCAAGGAGAGTTGACAGATACGCAGTATTTT.

In its sample, this clone was seen once. The CDR3, as DNA: TGTGCCAGCTCACCGGGACAGGGGGAGGGAGGCTACACCTTC. Protein sequence: CASSPGQGEGGYTF. This chain uses TRBV18 with TRBJ1-2, with 11 bases fitting TRBD1. Germline V gene lookup returns CDR1 KGHSH and CDR2 LQKENI. The CDR3 length is 14 residues. V lost 3 bases to trimming and J lost 8 bases; unmatched junction nucleotides: 5.

The genes are TRBV4-2 and TRBJ1-1; D gene unclear. V was pared by 0 bases and J by 4 bases, with 6 bases between. CDR1 and CDR2 from the germline V gene are LGHNA and YNFKEQ. The CDR3 has 13 amino acids. The CDR3 loop is CASSQERFTEAFF. CDR3 nucleotide sequence: TGTGCCAGCAGCCAAGAGCGTTTCACTGAAGCTTTCTTT.

J is TRBJ1-6 and V is TRBV6-5; no definite D call. The V gene lost 0 bases and the J gene lost 4 bases, with 7 bases spanning the gap. The CDR3 contains 15 residues. Germline V gene lookup returns CDR1 MNHEY and CDR2 SVGAGI. CDR3 sequence (DNA): TGTGCCAGCAGTTACTCGTCGAATTATAATTCACCCCTCCACTTT. Encoded protein: CASSYSSNYNSPLHF.

This clone is judged large. This chain links TRBV4-1 with TRBJ2-3; D might be TRBD1 (6 bases). Germline-derived CDR1 and CDR2 are MGHRA and YSYEKL. The CDR3 is made up of 16 amino acids. The V gene lost 1 base and the J gene lost 4 bases, with 15 bases spanning the gap. The CDR3 DNA is TGCGCCAGCAGCCAAGTCCTACAGGGATATTCAGATACGCAGTATTTT. Translating gives CASSQVLQGYSDTQYF.

The chain links TRBV7-3 to TRBJ2-3, with a weak D call TRBD2 (7 bases). The CDR3 runs to 15 residues. The germline V gene has CDR1 SGHTA and CDR2 FQGTGA. Trimming shortened V by 4 bases and J by 7 bases, and 18 bases separated the two germline ends. CDR3: CASSSGRGGSYTQYF. DNA for the CDR3: TGTGCCAGCAGCTCTGGTCGCGGGGGCTCATATACGCAGTATTTT.

The rearrangement joins TRBV5-1 to TRBJ2-4; perhaps TRBD2 as D (6 bases). This CDR3 is built from 16 residues. From germline, CDR1 is SGHRS and CDR2 YFSETQ. Trimming stripped 0 bases from V and 3 bases from J, with 13 bases between. This chain's CDR3 is CASSLGGVLFKNIQYF. CDR3 nucleotides: TGCGCCAGCAGCTTGGGGGGGGTTCTGTTCAAAAACATTCAGTACTTC.

The chain recombines TRBV7-9 with TRBJ2-6, with D possibly matching TRBD1 (6 bases). Germline V CDR1 and CDR2: SEHNR, FQNEAQ (reference sequence). V was cut by 5 bases and J by 3 bases, with 14 bases left in between. This CDR3 has 16 residues. CDR3 amino acids: CASSGPRGNGANVLTF. The CDR3 DNA is TGTGCCAGCAGCGGACCCAGGGGTAATGGGGCCAACGTCCTGACTTTC.

The CDR3 sequence is CSVGQGFPETQYF. CDR3 coding DNA: TGCAGCGTTGGACAGGGATTCCCAGAGACCCAGTACTTC. The chain uses TRBV29-1 and TRBJ2-5; the match to TRBD1 covers 7 bases. The J segment lost 4 bases and the V segment lost 4 bases, leaving 6 bases of the junction unmatched. The CDR3 covers 13 residues. Germline CDR1 and CDR2: SQVTM and ANQGSEA.

The chain has TRBV7-6 and TRBJ1-6, with D unresolved. Germline values: CDR1 SGHVS, CDR2 FNYEAQ. This CDR3 has 15 residues. Trimming shortened V by 2 bases and J by 6 bases, and 11 bases separated the two germline ends. CDR3 residues: CASSLRQTFNSPLHF. The DNA for the CDR3 is TGTGCCAGCAGCTTAAGGCAGACCTTTAATTCACCCCTCCACTTT.

This clone was observed once. The rearrangement joins TRBV6-5 to TRBJ2-7, with a possible D match to TRBD2 (6 bases). The CDR3 contains 14 residues. Trimming took 6 bases from V and 4 from J, leaving 16 bases between them. Germline CDR1 MNHEY, CDR2 SVGAGI. This CDR3 is CASSHTLGTYEQYV. CDR3 DNA: TGTGCCAGCAGCCATACTCTGGGGACTTACGAGCAGTACGTC.

The chain couples TRBV5-1 to TRBJ2-2; unclear D gene. V lost 0 bases, J lost 7 bases, and 4 bases lay in between. The CDR3 is made up of 12 amino acids. From germline, CDR1 is SGHRS and CDR2 YFSETQ. The CDR3 here is CASSLAGGELFF. The CDR3 DNA is TGCGCCAGCAGCTTGGCGGGCGGGGAGCTGTTTTTT.

The rearrangement links TRBV6-5 to TRBJ1-1; 8 bases line up with TRBD1. CDR1 is MNHEY, CDR2 SVGAGI, per germline. Trimming cost V 6 bases and J 0 bases; bases outside gene matches: 6. This CDR3 spans 15 amino acids. The CDR3 sequence: CASSRDRGVNTEAFF. The DNA for the CDR3 is TGTGCCAGCAGCCGTGACAGGGGAGTGAACACTGAAGCTTTCTTT.

This chain joins TRBV9 and TRBJ2-2; TRBD1 agrees at 9 bases. CDR3 size: 18 residues. The trim removed 3 bases at V and 2 bases at J, leaving 11 bases unmatched. Germline-derived CDR1 and CDR2 are SGDLS and YYNGEE. The CDR3 bases are TGTGCCAGCAGCGCGGCGGGACAGGGAGGCCTCAACACCGGGGAGCTGTTTTTT. Translated, it gives CASSAAGQGGLNTGELFF.

This chain connects TRBV2 to TRBJ1-1; unclear D gene. The CDR3 spans 15 residues. Germline V lookup: CDR1 SNHLY, CDR2 FYNNEI. V was trimmed by 8 bases and J by 3 bases, leaving 19 bases between them. The CDR3 region is CASRGVEQKDTEAFF. In DNA, the CDR3 is TGTGCCAGCCGGGGAGTGGAACAGAAAGACACTGAAGCTTTCTTT.

This clone was picked up one time. V is TRBV10-3 and J is TRBJ2-2, with a weak D call TRBD1 (7 bases). The CDR3 has 15 amino acids. V was pared by 2 bases and J by 3 bases, with 10 bases between. CDR1 and CDR2 (germline): ENHRY, SYGVKD. CDR3 protein: CAISEVRGDTGELFF. DNA of the CDR3: TGTGCCATCAGTGAGGTCAGGGGGGACACCGGGGAGCTGTTTTTT.

V usage is TRBV4-1 and J usage is TRBJ1-2; D possibly corresponds to TRBD1 (6 bases). The germline V gene has CDR1 MGHRA and CDR2 YSYEKL. V dropped 1 base and J dropped 5 bases, with 11 bases sitting between them. The CDR3 sequence is 14 residues long. This CDR3 reads CASSQGGGGYGYTF. The CDR3 bases are TGCGCCAGCAGCCAAGGAGGGGGGGGGTATGGCTACACCTTC.

This chain uses TRBV18 with TRBJ1-1; no reliable D call. Trimming left V 1 base short and J 3 bases short, with 9 bases between. The CDR3 loop spans 14 amino acids. Germline CDR1 is KGHSH and CDR2 is LQKENI. The CDR3 protein is CASSPQGGHTEAFF. DNA for the CDR3: TGTGCCAGCTCACCACAGGGAGGCCACACTGAAGCTTTCTTT.